The 6 T cell receptor beta chains reported below all come from one sample, sequenced in a study of CXCR3-negative and CXCR3-positive naive CD8 T cells. Notes on the study in general: When CXCR3-positive naive cells were set against CXCR3-negative naive cells, the former had more hydrophobic TRB CDR3s.

The TRB cDNA libraries were prepared by 5' RACE with UMI labels. TCRdb re-analyzed the 5' RACE reads; it lists each CDR3 protein once, without DNA. The sample table sets out roughly 100,000 distinct CDR3 sequences. Their target antigens are unknown. Specimen: naive CXCR3+ CD8+ T cells from blood. Subset of the sample: CD45RO-CCR7+CD27+CD95- naive CD8+ T cells expressing CXCR3 (TNR3+). All receptors come from a human donor in good health. Some clones in this sample may be carry-over from other donors' samples.

The chain links TRBV10-1 to TRBJ2-7. This CDR3 has 14 residues. Germline V gene lookup returns CDR1 WNHNN and CDR2 SYGVQD (reference sequence). CDR3 loop: CASSNGGSSYEQYF.

The CDR3: CASSQIGGELFF. This chain uses TRBV7-2 with TRBJ2-2. This CDR3 spans 12 amino acids. CDR1 SGHTA and CDR2 FQGNSA come from the germline V gene.

The chain recombines TRBV7-6 with TRBJ2-3; lacking DNA, the TRBD1 call made by TCRdb goes unchecked. Germline V gives CDR1 SGHVS, CDR2 FNYEAQ. This CDR3 region has 13 residues. The CDR3 reads CASRGTGHYTQYF.

The V and J genes are TRBV9 and TRBJ2-1; TCRdb names TRBD1, which stays unverified in the absence of DNA. Germline values: CDR1 SGDLS, CDR2 YYNGEE. CDR3 size: 16 residues. The CDR3 sequence is CASSVTRRGAYNEQFF. The whole variable domain, filled in from reference TRBV9 and TRBJ2-1, reads DSGVTQTPKHLITATGQRVTLRCSPRSGDLSVYWYQQSLDQGLQFLIQYYNGEERAKGNILERFSAQQFPDLHSELNLSSLELGDSALYFCASSVTRRGAYNEQFFGPGTRLTVL.

This chain links TRBV29-1 with TRBJ2-7. Germline V gene data show CDR1 as SQVTM and CDR2 as ANQGSEA. This CDR3 region has 12 residues. The chain's CDR3 is CSVVRGSYEQYF.

The gene calls are TRBV20-1 and TRBJ2-5; the TCRdb call, TRBD1, lacks DNA for checking. This CDR3 is 13 amino acids long. Germline V lookup: CDR1 DFQATT, CDR2 SNEGSKA (reference sequence). CDR3 sequence reads: CSAPGDEFETQYF.